The 21 T cell receptor beta chains in this list originate from one sample, sequenced in a study of PD-L1 blockade in urothelial cancer. Method: immunoSEQ multiplex PCR; TCRdb's copy keeps in-frame clones and lacks some. The table records 43,000 or so clones, 65% to 85% of them present only once. This sample's time point: pretreatment peripheral blood. Sample: PBMCs, taken around atezolizumab (anti-PD-L1) treatment. The source of these receptors is a man aged 55-75 years with urothelial cancer.

CDR3 bases: TGTGCCAGCAGCTTGGCCGGGGTGGATGAGCAGTTCTTC. Translated: CASSLAGVDEQFF. The chain combines TRBV5-4 with TRBJ2-1, with a weak D call TRBD2 (5 bases). V was clipped by 0 bases and J by 8 bases, with 9 bases between them. CDR1 and CDR2 (germline): SGHNT, YYREEE (reference sequence). CDR3 length equals 13 residues.

V gene TRBV28 combines with J gene TRBJ2-3; D is perhaps TRBD2 (6 bases). Germline CDR1 MDHEN, CDR2 SYDVKM. V was clipped by 7 bases and J by 3 bases, with 14 bases between them. The CDR3 covers 14 residues. DNA for the CDR3: TGTGCCAGCAAGGAGGGTCAGCGGACAGATACGCAGTATTTT. This translates into CASKEGQRTDTQYF.

The chain combines TRBV28 with TRBJ2-7; 7 bases fit TRBD1. CDR3 size: 15 residues. Unmatched junction bases numbered 10, after V lost 7 bases and J lost 1 base. From germline, CDR1 is MDHEN and CDR2 SYDVKM. CDR3 sequence reads: CASTPAGTESYEQYF. As DNA, the CDR3 is TGTGCCAGCACCCCTGCCGGGACAGAATCCTACGAGCAGTACTTC.

The chain has TRBV6-1 and TRBJ1-4; no firm D call. Germline V gene data show CDR1 as MNHNS and CDR2 as SASEGT. There are 14 residues in the CDR3. Trimming removed 10 bases from V and 0 bases from J, with 12 bases in between. The CDR3 here is CATATVATNEKLFF. The CDR3 region has the DNA TGTGCCACCGCCACTGTGGCAACTAATGAAAAACTGTTTTTT.

The chain carries TRBV28 and TRBJ2-5, with TRBD2 matching 8 bases. The CDR3 length is 13 residues. CDR1 and CDR2 (germline): MDHEN, SYDVKM. J lost 5 bases, V lost 7 bases, and 6 bases had no gene match. The CDR3 DNA sequence: TGTGCCAGCATGCGGGGGGCTCAGGAGACCCAGTACTTC. This translates into CASMRGAQETQYF.

The rearrangement uses TRBV5-1 and TRBJ2-2; tentatively, D is TRBD1 (5 bases). The CDR3 is made up of 15 amino acids. Germline V gene lookup returns CDR1 SGHRS and CDR2 YFSETQ. Deletions cut 3 bases from V and 3 bases from J, with 12 bases between. The CDR3 spells CASSSGFSDTGELFF. DNA of the CDR3: TGCGCCAGCAGCTCAGGGTTTTCGGACACCGGGGAGCTGTTTTTT.

The CDR3 here is CASSLANRGTGNTIYF. Written as DNA, the CDR3 is TGTGCCAGCAGCTTAGCCAACAGGGGAACTGGAAACACCATATATTTT. The rearrangement uses TRBV13 and TRBJ1-3; 7 positions match TRBD1. V shed 1 base and J 2 bases; nucleotides not matched to a gene: 5. CDR3 length: 16 amino acids. The germline CDR1 and CDR2 sequences are PRHDT and FYEKMQ (reference sequence). The entire variable domain, with the rest obtained from reference TRBV13 and TRBJ1-3, is as follows: AAGVIQSPRHLIKEKRETATLKCYPIPRHDTVYWYQQGPGQDPQFLISFYEKMQSDKGSIPDRFSAQQFSDYHSELNMSSLELGDSALYFCASSLANRGTGNTIYFGEGSWLTVV.

Note on this clone: Mismatch with germline at one junction end may stem from a read error. CDR3 sequence: CASSRDRGYEQYF. CDR3 bases: TGTGCTAGCAGTAGGGACAGGGGCTACGAGCAGTACTTC. The chain recombines TRBV7-7 with TRBJ2-7; 10 nucleotides agree with TRBD1. Per germline, CDR1 SSHAT and CDR2 FNYEAQ (reference sequence). The CDR3 extends over 13 amino acids. Looking up the rest from reference TRBV7-7 and TRBJ2-7 gives the full variable domain: GAGVSQSPRYKVTKRGQDVTLRCDPISSHATLYWYQQALGQGPEFLTYFNYEAQPDKSGLPSDRFSAERPEGSISTLTIQRTEQRDSAMYRCASSRDRGYEQYFGPGTRLTVT.

The table lists this clone with a count of one. V is TRBV14 and J is TRBJ2-7, with D maybe TRBD1 (5 bases). The CDR3 has 14 amino acids. Per the germline V gene, CDR1 is SGHDN and CDR2 is FVKESK. V gave up 4 bases and J gave up 2 bases, with 12 bases separating them. CDR3: CASSPTEFTYEQYF. In nucleotides, the CDR3 is TGTGCCAGCAGCCCGACAGAATTTACCTACGAGCAGTACTTC.

The chain is built from TRBV19 and TRBJ2-3; a possible D gene is TRBD2 (6 bases). The CDR3 has 15 residues. In germline, CDR1 is LNHDA, CDR2 SQIVND (reference sequence). The V and J ends lost 5 bases and 0 bases respectively, with 12 bases between them. CDR3: CASSWEAGSTDTQYF. CDR3 sequence (DNA): TGTGCCAGTAGTTGGGAGGCGGGGAGCACAGATACGCAGTATTTT.

The chain uses TRBV27 and TRBJ1-4; D remains ambiguous. Trimming removed 5 bases from V and 5 bases from J, with 15 bases in between. The germline V gene has CDR1 MNHEY and CDR2 SMNVEV (reference sequence). CDR3 length equals 15 residues. The CDR3 reads CASSPWVGENEKLFF. The CDR3 nucleotides read TGTGCCAGCAGTCCTTGGGTAGGAGAAAATGAAAAACTGTTTTTT.

This clone was seen more than once but under ten times. V and J are TRBV2 and TRBJ2-3, with D tentatively TRBD1 (6 bases). Germline V gene lookup returns CDR1 SNHLY and CDR2 FYNNEI. The CDR3 consists of 12 residues. V lost 5 bases to trimming and J lost 5 bases, with 8 bases between them. The CDR3: CASSRQEDTQYF. The DNA for the CDR3 is TGTGCCAGCAGTAGACAGGAAGATACGCAGTATTTT. The whole variable domain, filled in from reference TRBV2 and TRBJ2-3, reads EPEVTQTPSHQVTQMGQEVILRCVPISNHLYFYWYRQILGQKVEFLVSFYNNEISEKSEIFDDQFSVERPDGSNFTLKIRSTKLEDSAMYFCASSRQEDTQYFGPGTRLTVL.

The chain is built from TRBV19 and TRBJ1-2; 9 nucleotides align to TRBD1. This CDR3 comprises 15 residues. Looked up from germline, CDR1 is LNHDA and CDR2 is SQIVND (reference sequence). V dropped 4 bases and J dropped 5; count of bases not matched to a gene: 8. This CDR3 reads CASSTTGGSGYGYTF. The CDR3 nucleotides read TGTGCCAGTAGTACGACAGGGGGATCGGGATATGGCTACACCTTC.

The rearrangement links TRBV10-1 to TRBJ1-6; TRBD1 might be the D (5 bases). Trimming stripped 6 bases from V and 8 bases from J, with 11 bases between. Germline CDR1 reads WNHNN; CDR2 reads SYGVQD (reference sequence). The length of the CDR3 is 13 residues. CDR3 protein: CASRQAADSPLHF. The DNA for the CDR3 is TGCGCCAGCAGACAGGCAGCAGATTCACCCCTCCACTTT.

The rearrangement links TRBV28 to TRBJ2-5; weak D call: TRBD2 (6 bases). The CDR3 is made up of 17 amino acids. Germline V lookup: CDR1 MDHEN, CDR2 SYDVKM. Trimming shortened V by 1 base and J by 0 bases, and 15 bases separated the two germline ends. The CDR3 here is CASSLSGGTSYQETQYF. The CDR3 nucleotides read TGTGCCAGCAGTTTATCCGGGGGAACATCGTACCAAGAGACCCAGTACTTC.

This chain links TRBV6-5 with TRBJ2-5; 7 bases are shared with TRBD1. CDR3 length: 14 residues. Germline lookup yields CDR1 MNHEY and CDR2 SVGAGI. J lost 1 base, V lost 7 bases, and 6 bases had no gene match. In DNA, the CDR3 is TGTGCCAGCAACCGGGACAGCGCCCAAGAGACCCAGTACTTC. Encoded protein: CASNRDSAQETQYF.

The V and J genes are TRBV5-6 and TRBJ2-5; 12 bases fit TRBD1. This CDR3 contains 17 residues. With V trimmed by 2 bases and J by 4 bases, 9 bases remained unmatched. Germline values: CDR1 SGHDT, CDR2 YYEEEE. The CDR3 spells CASSLTWGTGGAETQYF. CDR3 bases: TGTGCCAGCAGCTTAACCTGGGGGACAGGGGGCGCAGAGACCCAGTACTTC.

The genes are TRBV5-6 and TRBJ2-5; D call uncertain. The V and J ends lost 0 bases and 2 bases respectively, with 5 bases between them. This CDR3 is 13 amino acids long. Per germline, CDR1 SGHDT and CDR2 YYEEEE. The CDR3 nucleotides read TGTGCCAGCAGCTTGGGGGCACAAGAGACCCAGTACTTC. It encodes CASSLGAQETQYF.

The chain has TRBV11-3 and TRBJ1-3; D ambiguous. CDR3 length: 13 amino acids. Germline V CDR1 and CDR2: SGHNT, YENEEA. Deletions cut 5 bases from V and 4 bases from J, with 9 bases between. The CDR3 is CASSLSGGNTIYF. Here the CDR3 DNA reads TGTGCCAGCAGCCTCAGCGGGGGAAACACCATATATTTT.

The CDR3 DNA reads as TGCGCCAGCAGGTGGGGTTCAGGGGTCGGGAATGAGCAGTTCTTC. Its protein is CASRWGSGVGNEQFF. The chain combines TRBV10-2 with TRBJ2-1, with D tentatively TRBD1 (6 bases). Germline-derived CDR1 and CDR2 are WSHSY and SAAADI. V lost 6 bases to trimming and J lost 7 bases, with 19 bases between them. This CDR3 region has 15 residues.

This sequence joins TRBV2 and TRBJ1-4; D call uncertain. Between the trimmed V and J ends, which lost 8 bases and 5 bases, there was a span of 12 bases. Germline values: CDR1 SNHLY, CDR2 FYNNEI. The CDR3 runs 13 residues. For the CDR3, the DNA is TGTGCCAGCGCCGCAGGAGGGAATGAAAAACTGTTTTTT. This codes for CASAAGGNEKLFF.